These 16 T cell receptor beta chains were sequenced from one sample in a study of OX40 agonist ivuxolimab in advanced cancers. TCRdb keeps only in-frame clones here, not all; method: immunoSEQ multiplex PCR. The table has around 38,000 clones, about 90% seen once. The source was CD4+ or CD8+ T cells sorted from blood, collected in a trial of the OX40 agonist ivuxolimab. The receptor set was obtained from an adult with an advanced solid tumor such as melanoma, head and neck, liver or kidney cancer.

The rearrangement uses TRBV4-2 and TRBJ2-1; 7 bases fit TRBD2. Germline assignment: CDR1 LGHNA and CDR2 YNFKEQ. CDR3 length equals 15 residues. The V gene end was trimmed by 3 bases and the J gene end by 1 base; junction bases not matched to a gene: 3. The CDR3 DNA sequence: TGTGCCAGCAGCCACCTAGCGGCTTCCTACAATGAGCAGTTCTTC. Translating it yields CASSHLAASYNEQFF.

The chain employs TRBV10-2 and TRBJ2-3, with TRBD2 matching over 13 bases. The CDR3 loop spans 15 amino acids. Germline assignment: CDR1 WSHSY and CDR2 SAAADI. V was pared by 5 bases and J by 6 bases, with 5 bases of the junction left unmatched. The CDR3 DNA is TGCGCCAGCAGTATACTAGCGGGGGGGCGGGATACGCAGTATTTT. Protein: CASSILAGGRDTQYF.

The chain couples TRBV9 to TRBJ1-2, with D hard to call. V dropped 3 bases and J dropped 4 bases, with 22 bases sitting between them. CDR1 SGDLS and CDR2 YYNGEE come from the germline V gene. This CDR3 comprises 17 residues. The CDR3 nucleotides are TGTGCCAGCAGCGCCCCTCCACTAGATCTCGCATCCTATGGCTACACCTTC. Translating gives CASSAPPLDLASYGYTF.

CDR3 loop: CASSVEGGIQETQYF. The CDR3 region has the DNA TGTGCCAGCAGCGTAGAGGGGGGTATTCAAGAGACCCAGTACTTC. The J gene is TRBJ2-5, the V gene TRBV9, with D tentatively TRBD1 or TRBD2 (6 bases each). CDR1 SGDLS and CDR2 YYNGEE come from the germline V gene. Trimming stripped 0 bases from V and 2 bases from J, with 11 bases between. There are 15 residues in the CDR3.

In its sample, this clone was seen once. The CDR3 nucleotides are TGTGCCTGGAGTGTACAATCCGTCACTGAAGCTTTCTTT. It specifies CAWSVQSVTEAFF. The chain joins TRBV30 to TRBJ1-1; unclear D gene. The CDR3 covers 13 residues. With 0 bases removed from V and 4 bases from J, the gap between germline ends came to 9 bases. The germline V gene encodes CDR1 GTSNPN and CDR2 SVGIG (reference sequence).

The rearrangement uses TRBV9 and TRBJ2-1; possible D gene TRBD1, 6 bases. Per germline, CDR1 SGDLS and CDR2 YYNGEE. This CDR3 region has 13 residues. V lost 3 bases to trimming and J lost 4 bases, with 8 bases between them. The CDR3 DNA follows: TGTGCCAGCAGCGCGGACAGTTACAATGAGCAGTTCTTC. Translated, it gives CASSADSYNEQFF.

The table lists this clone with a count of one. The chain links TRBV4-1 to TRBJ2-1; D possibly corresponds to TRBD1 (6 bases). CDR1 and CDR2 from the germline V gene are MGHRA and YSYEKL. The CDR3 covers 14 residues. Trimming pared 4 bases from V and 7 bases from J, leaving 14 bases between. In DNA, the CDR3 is TGCGCCAGCAGCCCACCAGGGGCTAATAATGAGCAGTTCTTC. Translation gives CASSPPGANNEQFF.

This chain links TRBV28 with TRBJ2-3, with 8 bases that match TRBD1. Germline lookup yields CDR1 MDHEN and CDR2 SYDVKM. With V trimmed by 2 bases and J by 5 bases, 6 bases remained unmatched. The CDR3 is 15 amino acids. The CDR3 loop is CASSLQGATGDTQYF. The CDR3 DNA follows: TGTGCCAGCAGTTTACAGGGGGCTACTGGAGATACGCAGTATTTT.

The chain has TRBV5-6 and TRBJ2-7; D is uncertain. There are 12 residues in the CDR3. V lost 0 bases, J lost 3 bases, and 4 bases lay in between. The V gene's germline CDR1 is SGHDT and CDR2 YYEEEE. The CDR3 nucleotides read TGTGCCAGCAGCTTGGACGGCTACGAGCAGTACGTC. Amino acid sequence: CASSLDGYEQYV.

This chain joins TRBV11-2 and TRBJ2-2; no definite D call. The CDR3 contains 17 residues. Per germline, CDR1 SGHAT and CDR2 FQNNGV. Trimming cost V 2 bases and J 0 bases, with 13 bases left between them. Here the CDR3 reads CASSLLNRVANTGELFF. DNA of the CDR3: TGTGCCAGCAGCTTACTGAACCGGGTCGCGAACACCGGGGAGCTGTTTTTT.

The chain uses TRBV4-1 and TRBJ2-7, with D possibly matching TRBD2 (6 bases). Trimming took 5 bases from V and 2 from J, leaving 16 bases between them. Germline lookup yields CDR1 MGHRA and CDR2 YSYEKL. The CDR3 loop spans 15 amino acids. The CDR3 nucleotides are TGCGCCAGCAGCTTTTCCGGGACTTCCGCCTACGAGCAGTACTTC. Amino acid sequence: CASSFSGTSAYEQYF.

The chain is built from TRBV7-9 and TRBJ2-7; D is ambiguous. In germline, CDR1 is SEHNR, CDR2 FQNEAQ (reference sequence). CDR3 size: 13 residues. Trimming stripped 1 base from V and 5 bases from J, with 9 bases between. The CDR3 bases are TGTGCCAGCAGCTTAGGGAAAACGAACGAGCAGTACGTC. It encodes CASSLGKTNEQYV.

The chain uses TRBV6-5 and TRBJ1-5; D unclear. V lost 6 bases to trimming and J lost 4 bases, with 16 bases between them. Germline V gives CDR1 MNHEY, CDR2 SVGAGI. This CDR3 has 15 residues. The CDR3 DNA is TGTGCCAGCAGCAGTAAACTGGGTGGTAATCAGCCCCAGCATTTT. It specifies CASSSKLGGNQPQHF.

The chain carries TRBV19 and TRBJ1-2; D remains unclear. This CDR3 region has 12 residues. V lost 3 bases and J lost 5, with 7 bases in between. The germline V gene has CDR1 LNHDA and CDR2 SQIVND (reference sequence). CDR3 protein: CASSMGIYGYTF. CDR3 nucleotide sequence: TGTGCCAGTAGTATGGGCATATATGGCTACACCTTC.

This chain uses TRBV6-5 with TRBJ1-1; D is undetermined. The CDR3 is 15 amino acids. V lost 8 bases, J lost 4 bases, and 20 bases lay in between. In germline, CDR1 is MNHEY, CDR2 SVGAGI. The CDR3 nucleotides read TGTGCCAGCGGTGCTGAGGGTCACGGTGTCACTGAAGCTTTCTTT. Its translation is CASGAEGHGVTEAFF.

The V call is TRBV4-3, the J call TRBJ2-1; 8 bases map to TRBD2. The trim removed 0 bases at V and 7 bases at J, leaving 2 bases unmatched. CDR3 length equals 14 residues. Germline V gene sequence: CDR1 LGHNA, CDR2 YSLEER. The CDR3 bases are TGCGCCAGCAGCCAAGAAGGCGGGAGGAATGAGCAGTTCTTC. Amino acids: CASSQEGGRNEQFF.